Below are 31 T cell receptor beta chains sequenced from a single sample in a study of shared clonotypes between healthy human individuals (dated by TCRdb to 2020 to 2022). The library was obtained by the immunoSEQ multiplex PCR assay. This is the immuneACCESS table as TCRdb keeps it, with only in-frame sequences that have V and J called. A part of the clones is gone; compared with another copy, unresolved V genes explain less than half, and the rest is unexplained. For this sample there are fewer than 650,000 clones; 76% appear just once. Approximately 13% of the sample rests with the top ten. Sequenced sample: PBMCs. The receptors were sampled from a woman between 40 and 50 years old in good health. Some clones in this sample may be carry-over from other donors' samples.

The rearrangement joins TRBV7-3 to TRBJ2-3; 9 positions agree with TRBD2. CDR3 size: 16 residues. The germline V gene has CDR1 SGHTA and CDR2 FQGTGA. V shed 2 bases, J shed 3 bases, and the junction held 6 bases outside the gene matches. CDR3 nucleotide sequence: TGTGCCAGCAGCTTACGGGCGGGAGGGCCGACAGATACGCAGTATTTT. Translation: CASSLRAGGPTDTQYF.

The CDR3 region is CASSLKGRGYTF. In DNA form, the CDR3 reads TGTGCCAGCAGCTTAAAAGGGCGAGGCTACACCTTC. The chain is built from TRBV11-1 and TRBJ1-2, with no clear D. This CDR3 comprises 12 residues. Trimming shortened V by 2 bases and J by 8 bases, and 9 bases separated the two germline ends. Germline V gene data show CDR1 as SGHAT and CDR2 as FQDESV (reference sequence). Together with reference TRBV11-1 and TRBJ1-2, the CDR3 gives the full variable domain: EAEVAQSPRYKITEKSQAVAFWCDPISGHATLYWYRQILGQGPELLVQFQDESVVDDSQLPKDRFSAERLKGVDSTLKIQPAELGDSAMYLCASSLKGRGYTFGSGTRLTVV.

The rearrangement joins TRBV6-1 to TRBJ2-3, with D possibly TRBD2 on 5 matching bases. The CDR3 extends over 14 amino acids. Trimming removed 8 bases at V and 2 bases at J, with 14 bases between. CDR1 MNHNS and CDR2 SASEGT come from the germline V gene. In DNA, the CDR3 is TGTGCCAGCGGACTGTCGCGGGTCACAGATACGCAGTATTTT. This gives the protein CASGLSRVTDTQYF.

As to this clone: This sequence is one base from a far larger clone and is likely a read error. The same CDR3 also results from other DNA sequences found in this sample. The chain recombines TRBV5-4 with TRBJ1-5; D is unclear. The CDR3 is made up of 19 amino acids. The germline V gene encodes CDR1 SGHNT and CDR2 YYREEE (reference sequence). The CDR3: CASSCGRIGPLYSNQPQHF. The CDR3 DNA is TGTGCTAGCAGCTGCGGGCGGATCGGGCCCCTTTATAGCAATCAGCCCCAGCATTTT.

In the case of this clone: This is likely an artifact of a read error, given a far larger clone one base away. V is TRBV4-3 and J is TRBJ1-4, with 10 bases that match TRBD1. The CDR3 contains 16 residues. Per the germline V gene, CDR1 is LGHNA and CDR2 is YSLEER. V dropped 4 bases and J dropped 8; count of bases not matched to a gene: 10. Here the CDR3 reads CASSRDLGTGAEKLFF. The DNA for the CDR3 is TGCGCCAGCAGCCGAGATCTTGGGACAGGGGCCGAAAAACTGTTTTTT.

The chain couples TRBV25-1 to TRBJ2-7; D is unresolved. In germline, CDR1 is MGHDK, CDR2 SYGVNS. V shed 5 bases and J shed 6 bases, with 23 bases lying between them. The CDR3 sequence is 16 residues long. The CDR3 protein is CASSYSAATPHGEQYF. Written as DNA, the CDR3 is TGTGCCAGCAGTTACTCTGCGGCTACCCCCCATGGCGAGCAGTACTTC.

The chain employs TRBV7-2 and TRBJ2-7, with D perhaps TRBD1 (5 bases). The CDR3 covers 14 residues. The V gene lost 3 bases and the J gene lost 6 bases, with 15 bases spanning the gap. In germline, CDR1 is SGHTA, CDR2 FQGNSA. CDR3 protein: CASSFGALNSEQYF. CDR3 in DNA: TGTGCCAGCAGCTTTGGGGCCCTTAATTCCGAGCAGTACTTC.

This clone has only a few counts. Written as DNA, the CDR3 is TGTGCCACCAGCAGAGATAGCGGGAGCGTAACGGGCTCCTACAATGAGCAGTTCTTC. Its protein is CATSRDSGSVTGSYNEQFF. The chain has TRBV15 and TRBJ2-1; 9 nucleotides align to TRBD2. After removal of 0 bases from V and 0 bases from J, the junction contained 9 bases not matched to a gene. Germline V gene sequence: CDR1 LNHNV, CDR2 YYDKDF (reference sequence). This CDR3 is built from 19 residues.

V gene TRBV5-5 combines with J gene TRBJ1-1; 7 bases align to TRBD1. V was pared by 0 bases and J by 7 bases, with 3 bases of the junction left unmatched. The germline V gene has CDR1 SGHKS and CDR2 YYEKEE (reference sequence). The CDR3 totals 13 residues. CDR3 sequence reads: CASSLGQGREAFF. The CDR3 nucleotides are TGTGCCAGCAGCTTGGGACAGGGACGTGAAGCTTTCTTT. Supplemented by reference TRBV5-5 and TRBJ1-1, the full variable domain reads DAGVTQSPTHLIKTRGQQVTLRCSPISGHKSVSWYQQVLGQGPQFIFQYYEKEERGRGNFPDRFSARQFPNYSSELNVNALLLGDSALYLCASSLGQGREAFFGQGTRLTVV.

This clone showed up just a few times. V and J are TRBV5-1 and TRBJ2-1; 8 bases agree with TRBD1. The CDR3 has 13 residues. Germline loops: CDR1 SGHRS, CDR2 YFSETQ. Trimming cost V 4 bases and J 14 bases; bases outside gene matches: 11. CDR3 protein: CASSGGQGGVEFF. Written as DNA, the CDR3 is TGCGCCAGCAGCGGCGGACAGGGCGGAGTGGAGTTCTTC. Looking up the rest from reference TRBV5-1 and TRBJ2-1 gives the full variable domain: KAGVTQTPRYLIKTRGQQVTLSCSPISGHRSVSWYQQTPGQGLQFLFEYFSETQRNKGNFPGRFSGRQFSNSRSEMNVSTLELGDSALYLCASSGGQGGVEFFGPGTRLTVL.

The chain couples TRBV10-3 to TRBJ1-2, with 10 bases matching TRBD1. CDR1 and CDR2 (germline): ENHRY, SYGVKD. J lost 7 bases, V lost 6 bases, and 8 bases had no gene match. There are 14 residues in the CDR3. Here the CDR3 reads CAIRTGQGEGGYTF. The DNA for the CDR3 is TGTGCCATCAGGACCGGACAGGGGGAGGGTGGCTACACCTTC.

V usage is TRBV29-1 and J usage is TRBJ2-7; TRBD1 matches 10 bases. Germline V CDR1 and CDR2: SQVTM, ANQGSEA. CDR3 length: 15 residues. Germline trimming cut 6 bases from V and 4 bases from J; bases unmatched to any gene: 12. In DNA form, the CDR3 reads TGCAGCGTCAGCTCCGGGACAGGGGCCCTTTACGAGCAGTACTTC. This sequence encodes CSVSSGTGALYEQYF.

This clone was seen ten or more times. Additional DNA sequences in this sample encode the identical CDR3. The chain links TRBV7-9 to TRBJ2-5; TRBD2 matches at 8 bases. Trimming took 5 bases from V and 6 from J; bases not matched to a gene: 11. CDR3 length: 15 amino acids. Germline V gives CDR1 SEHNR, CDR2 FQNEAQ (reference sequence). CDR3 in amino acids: CASSKLADVIKTQYF. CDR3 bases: TGTGCCAGCAGCAAACTAGCGGACGTTATAAAGACCCAGTACTTC.

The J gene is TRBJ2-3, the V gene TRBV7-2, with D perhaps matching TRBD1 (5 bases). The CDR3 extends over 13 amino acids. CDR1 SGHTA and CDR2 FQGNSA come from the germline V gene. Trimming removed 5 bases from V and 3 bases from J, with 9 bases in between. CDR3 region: CASSQQGTDTQYF. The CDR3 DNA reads TGTGCCAGCAGCCAGCAGGGAACAGATACGCAGTATTTT.

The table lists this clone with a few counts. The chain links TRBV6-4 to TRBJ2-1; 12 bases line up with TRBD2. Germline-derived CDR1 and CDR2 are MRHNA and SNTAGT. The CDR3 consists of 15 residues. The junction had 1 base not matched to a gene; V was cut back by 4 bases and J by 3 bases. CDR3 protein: CASSATSGSYNEQFF. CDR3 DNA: TGTGCCAGCAGTGCGACTAGCGGGAGCTACAATGAGCAGTTCTTC.

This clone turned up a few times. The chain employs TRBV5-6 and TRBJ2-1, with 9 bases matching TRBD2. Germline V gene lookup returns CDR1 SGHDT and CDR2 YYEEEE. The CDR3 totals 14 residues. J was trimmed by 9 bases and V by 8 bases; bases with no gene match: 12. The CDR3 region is CASGAGGPISEQFF. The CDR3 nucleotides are TGTGCCAGTGGGGCGGGAGGGCCGATATCTGAGCAGTTCTTC.

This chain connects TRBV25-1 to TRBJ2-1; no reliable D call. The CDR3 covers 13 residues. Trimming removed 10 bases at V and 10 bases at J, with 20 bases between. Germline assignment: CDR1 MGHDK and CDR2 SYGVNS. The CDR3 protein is CATNGKAYDEQFF. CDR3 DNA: TGTGCCACCAACGGCAAGGCTTACGACGAGCAGTTCTTC.

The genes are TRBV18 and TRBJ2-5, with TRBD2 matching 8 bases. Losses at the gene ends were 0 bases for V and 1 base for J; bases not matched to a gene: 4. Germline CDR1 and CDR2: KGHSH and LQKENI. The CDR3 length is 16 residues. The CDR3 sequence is CASSPPSGGVQETQYF. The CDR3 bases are TGTGCCAGCTCACCACCGTCGGGGGGGGTCCAAGAGACCCAGTACTTC.

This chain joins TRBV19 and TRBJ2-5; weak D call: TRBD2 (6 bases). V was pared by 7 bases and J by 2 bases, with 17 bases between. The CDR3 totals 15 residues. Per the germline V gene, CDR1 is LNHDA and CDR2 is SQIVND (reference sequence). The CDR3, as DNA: TGTGCCAGTATGGGGTGGGCCGGAGGGCAAGAGACCCAGTACTTC. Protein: CASMGWAGGQETQYF.

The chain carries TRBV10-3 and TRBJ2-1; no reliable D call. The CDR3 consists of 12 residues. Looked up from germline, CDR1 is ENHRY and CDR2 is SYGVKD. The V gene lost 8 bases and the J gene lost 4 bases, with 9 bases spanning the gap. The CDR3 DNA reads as TGTGCCATCGGTGGAGAGTACAATGAGCAGTTCTTC. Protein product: CAIGGEYNEQFF.

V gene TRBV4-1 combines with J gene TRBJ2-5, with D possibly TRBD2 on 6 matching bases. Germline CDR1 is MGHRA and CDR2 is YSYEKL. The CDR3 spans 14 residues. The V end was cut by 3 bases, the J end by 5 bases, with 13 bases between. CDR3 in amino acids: CASSHRRDRETQYF. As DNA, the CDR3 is TGCGCCAGCAGCCATCGGCGGGATCGGGAGACCCAGTACTTC.

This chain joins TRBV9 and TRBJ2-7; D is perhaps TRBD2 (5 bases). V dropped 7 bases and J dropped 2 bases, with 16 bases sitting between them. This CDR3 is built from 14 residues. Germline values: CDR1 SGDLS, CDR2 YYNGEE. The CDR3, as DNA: TGTGCCAGCGCCGGGTCGGGGAGTGCCTACGAGCAGTACTTC. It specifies CASAGSGSAYEQYF.

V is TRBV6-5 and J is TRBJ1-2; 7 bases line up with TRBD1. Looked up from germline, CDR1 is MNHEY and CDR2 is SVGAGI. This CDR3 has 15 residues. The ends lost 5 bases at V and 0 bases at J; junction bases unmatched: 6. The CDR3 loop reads CASSTRRGSNYGYTF. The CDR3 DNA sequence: TGTGCCAGCAGTACGCGCAGGGGGTCTAACTATGGCTACACCTTC.

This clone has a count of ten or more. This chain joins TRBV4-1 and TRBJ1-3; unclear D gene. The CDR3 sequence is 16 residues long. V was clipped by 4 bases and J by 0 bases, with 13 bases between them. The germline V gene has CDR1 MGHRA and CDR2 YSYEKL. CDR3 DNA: TGCGCCAGCAGCCCCCGAGTCGTTATCTCTGGAAACACCATATATTTT. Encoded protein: CASSPRVVISGNTIYF.

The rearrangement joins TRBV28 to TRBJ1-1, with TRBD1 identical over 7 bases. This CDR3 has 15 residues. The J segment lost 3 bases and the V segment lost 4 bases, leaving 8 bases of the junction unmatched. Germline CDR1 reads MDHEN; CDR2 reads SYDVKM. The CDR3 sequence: CASSSGTARYTEAFF. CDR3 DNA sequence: TGTGCCAGCAGTTCGGGGACAGCCCGTTACACTGAAGCTTTCTTT.

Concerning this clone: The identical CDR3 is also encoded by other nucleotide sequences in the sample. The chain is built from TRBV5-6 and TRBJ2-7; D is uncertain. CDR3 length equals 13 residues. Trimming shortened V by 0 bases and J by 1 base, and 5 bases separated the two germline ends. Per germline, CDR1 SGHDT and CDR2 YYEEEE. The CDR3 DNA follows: TGTGCCAGCAGCTTGGTAGGATCCTACGAGCAGTACTTC. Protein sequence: CASSLVGSYEQYF.

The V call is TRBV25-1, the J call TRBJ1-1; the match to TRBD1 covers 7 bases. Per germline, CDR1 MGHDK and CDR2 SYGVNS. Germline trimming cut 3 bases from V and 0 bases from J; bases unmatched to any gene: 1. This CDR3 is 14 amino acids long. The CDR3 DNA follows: TGTGCCAGCAGTGACAGGGGGATGAACACTGAAGCTTTCTTT. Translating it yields CASSDRGMNTEAFF.

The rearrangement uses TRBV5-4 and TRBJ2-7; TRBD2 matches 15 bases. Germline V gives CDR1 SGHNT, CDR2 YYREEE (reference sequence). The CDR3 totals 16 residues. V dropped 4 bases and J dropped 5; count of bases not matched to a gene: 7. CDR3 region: CASSPAGLAGGNEQYF. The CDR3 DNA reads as TGTGCCAGCAGCCCGGCCGGACTAGCGGGAGGGAACGAGCAGTACTTC.

CDR3 sequence reads: CAPGWLAGVWQFF. DNA for the CDR3: TGTGCCCCAGGGTGGCTAGCGGGAGTATGGCAGTTCTTC. The genes are TRBV7-9 and TRBJ2-1; 10 bases are a match to TRBD2. The V segment lost 11 bases and the J segment 12 bases; nucleotides outside the gene matches: 13. The CDR3 runs 13 residues. Germline CDR1 and CDR2: SEHNR and FQNEAQ (reference sequence).

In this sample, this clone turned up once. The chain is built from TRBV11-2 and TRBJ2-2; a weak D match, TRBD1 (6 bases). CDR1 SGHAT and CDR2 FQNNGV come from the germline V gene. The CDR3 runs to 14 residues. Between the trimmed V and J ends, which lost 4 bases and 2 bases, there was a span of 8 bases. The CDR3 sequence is CASSWGQNTGELFF. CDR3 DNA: TGTGCCAGCAGCTGGGGACAAAACACCGGGGAGCTGTTTTTT. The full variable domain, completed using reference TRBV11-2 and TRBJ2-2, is EAGVAQSPRYKIIEKRQSVAFWCNPISGHATLYWYQQILGQGPKLLIQFQNNGVVDDSQLPKDRFSAERLKGVDSTLKIQPAKLEDSAVYLCASSWGQNTGELFFGEGSRLTVL.

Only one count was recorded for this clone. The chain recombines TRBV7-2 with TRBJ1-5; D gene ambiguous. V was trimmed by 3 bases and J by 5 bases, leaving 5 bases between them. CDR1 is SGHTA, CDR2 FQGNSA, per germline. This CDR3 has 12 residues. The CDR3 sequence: CASSFDDQPQHF. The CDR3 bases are TGTGCCAGCAGCTTTGACGATCAGCCCCAGCATTTT.